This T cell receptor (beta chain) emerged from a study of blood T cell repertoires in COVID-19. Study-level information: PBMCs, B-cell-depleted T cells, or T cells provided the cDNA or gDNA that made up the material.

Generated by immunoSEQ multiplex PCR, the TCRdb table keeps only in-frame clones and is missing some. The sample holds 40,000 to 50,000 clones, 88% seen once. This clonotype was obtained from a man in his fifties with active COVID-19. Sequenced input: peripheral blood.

The CDR3 reads CASSLSGTGGYEQYF. The DNA of the CDR3 is TGTGCCAGCAGCCTATCCGGGACAGGGGGCTACGAGCAGTACTTC. The rearrangement links TRBV7-3 to TRBJ2-7; TRBD1 agrees at 11 bases. CDR3 size: 15 residues. The J segment lost 3 bases and the V segment lost 5 bases, leaving 6 bases of the junction unmatched. Germline CDR1 is SGHTA and CDR2 is FQGTGA. Full variable domain (outside the CDR3, taken from reference TRBV7-3 and TRBJ2-7): GAGVSQTPSNKVTEKGKYVELRCDPISGHTALYWYRQSLGQGPEFLIYFQGTGAADDSGLPNDRFFAVRPEGSVSTLKIQRTERGDSAVYLCASSLSGTGGYEQYFGPGTRLTVT.